This TCR beta chain was profiled in a study of cytomegalovirus exposure and HLA in healthy donors. General observations from the study: The study designated about 160 TCR beta chains cytomegalovirus-associated. The authors later linked a missense DCLRE1C variant to TCR beta V- and J-gene trimming. For most TCR beta V segments, an earlier analysis put the productive rate at about 90% or about 30% of the time. In a later analysis, the majority of CMV-associated beta chains seemingly showed HLA restriction.

A note on this clone: Its cognate antigen is unknown.

This CDR3 contains 16 residues. CDR1 is MNHNY, CDR2 SVGAGI, per germline (reference sequence). V shed 2 bases and J shed 0 bases, with 13 bases lying between them. Use of 60 Vbeta and 13 Jbeta primers characterized the PCR. Libraries were prepared by immunoSEQ multiplex PCR; TCRdb keeps only in-frame clonotypes and omits some of them. This sample's table reports about 52,000 clones. The sequencing sample was made of PBMCs. The clonotype was recovered from a woman in her 50s in good health and CMV-seropositive. The rearrangement joins TRBV6-6 to TRBJ1-1; no clear D gene. CDR3 residues: CASSYGTTPLNTEAFF. For the CDR3, the DNA is TGTGCCAGCAGTTACGGCACCACCCCACTGAACACTGAAGCTTTCTTT.